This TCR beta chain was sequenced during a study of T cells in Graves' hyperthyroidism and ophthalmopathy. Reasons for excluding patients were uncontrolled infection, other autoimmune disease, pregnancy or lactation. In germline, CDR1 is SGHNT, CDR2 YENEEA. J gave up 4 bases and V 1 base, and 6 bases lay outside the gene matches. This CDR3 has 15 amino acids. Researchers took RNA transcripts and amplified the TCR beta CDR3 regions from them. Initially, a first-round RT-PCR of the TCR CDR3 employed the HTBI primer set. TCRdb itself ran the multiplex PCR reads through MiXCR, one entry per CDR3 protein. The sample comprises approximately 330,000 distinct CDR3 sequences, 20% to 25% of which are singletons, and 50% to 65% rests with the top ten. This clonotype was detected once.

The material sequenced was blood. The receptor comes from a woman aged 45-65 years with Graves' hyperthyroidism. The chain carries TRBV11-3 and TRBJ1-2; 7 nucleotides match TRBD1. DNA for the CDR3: TGTGCCAGCAGCTTAGCGGGGGACAGCATCTATGGCTACACCTTC. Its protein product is CASSLAGDSIYGYTF.